This entry lists 9 T cell receptor beta chains sequenced from one sample in a study of siplizumab effects on memory and regulatory T cells. Method: immunoSEQ multiplex PCR; TCRdb's copy keeps in-frame clones and lacks some. The profile shows more than 95,000 clones, 85% to 95% of them singletons. Specimen: Tregs sorted from blood. Receptors originate from a human donor in good health.

The chain links TRBV29-1 to TRBJ1-4, with 10 nucleotides matching TRBD1. This CDR3 spans 15 amino acids. V lost 5 bases and J lost 7; bases outside the gene matches: 10. CDR1 and CDR2 (germline): SQVTM, ANQGSEA. The CDR3 is CSVYRPGQGSEKLFF. Written as DNA, the CDR3 is TGCAGCGTTTACCGTCCGGGACAGGGGAGTGAAAAACTGTTTTTT.

The rearrangement joins TRBV6-6 to TRBJ2-7, with a weak D call TRBD2 (5 bases). The germline gives CDR1 MNHNY, CDR2 SVGAGI (reference sequence). This CDR3 has 12 residues. Trimming pared 5 bases from V and 9 bases from J, leaving 14 bases between. As DNA, the CDR3 is TGTGCCAGCAGTGGACGAGGCGGAGGGCAGTACTTC. Amino acid sequence: CASSGRGGGQYF.

J is TRBJ1-6 and V is TRBV19, with 8 bases matching TRBD1. J lost 4 bases, V lost 1 base, and 3 bases had no gene match. Germline V gives CDR1 LNHDA, CDR2 SQIVND (reference sequence). This CDR3 contains 16 residues. CDR3 sequence reads: CASSIAGTGYNSPLHF. DNA of the CDR3: TGTGCCAGTAGTATAGCCGGGACAGGATATAATTCACCCCTCCACTTT.

This sequence joins TRBV6-5 and TRBJ2-2; 7 nucleotides agree with TRBD1. Germline lookup yields CDR1 MNHEY and CDR2 SVGAGI. The length of the CDR3 is 14 residues. V trimming: 6 bases; J trimming: 4 bases; junction bases outside the gene matches: 5. Here the CDR3 reads CASREDRATGELFF. Written as DNA, the CDR3 is TGTGCCAGCAGAGAAGACAGGGCCACCGGGGAGCTGTTTTTT.

V is TRBV25-1 and J is TRBJ2-7; 12 nucleotides match TRBD1. V gave up 4 bases and J gave up 2 bases; unmatched junction bases: 0. From germline, CDR1 is MGHDK and CDR2 SYGVNS. The CDR3 has 14 residues. The CDR3 coding sequence is TGTGCCAGCAGTGGGGACAGGGGGCCCTACGAGCAGTACTTC. It yields the protein CASSGDRGPYEQYF.

V gene TRBV7-9 combines with J gene TRBJ1-1; 7 bases are a match to TRBD1. The CDR3 consists of 13 residues. In germline, CDR1 is SEHNR, CDR2 FQNEAQ (reference sequence). V lost 8 bases, J lost 0 bases, and 3 bases stayed unmatched. CDR3 nucleotides: TGTGCCAGCGTGGGACAGTTGAACACTGAAGCTTTCTTT. This sequence encodes CASVGQLNTEAFF.

The chain links TRBV5-8 to TRBJ2-7; the match to TRBD2 covers 10 bases. The CDR3 length is 15 residues. J lost 1 base, V lost 3 bases, and 4 bases had no gene match. Germline V lookup: CDR1 SGHTS, CDR2 YDEGEE. The CDR3 spells CASSSIAGGSYEQYF. The DNA for the CDR3 is TGTGCCAGCAGCTCCATAGCGGGAGGATCCTACGAGCAGTACTTC.

This chain links TRBV18 with TRBJ1-4, with TRBD1 matching 8 bases. V was clipped by 3 bases and J by 1 base; unmatched bases: 7. Germline CDR1 and CDR2: KGHSH and LQKENI. This CDR3 spans 17 amino acids. CDR3 sequence: CASSPRTGSRTNEKLFF. In DNA form, the CDR3 reads TGTGCCAGCTCACCCCGGACAGGGAGCCGAACTAATGAAAAACTGTTTTTT.

On this clone: A junction boundary mismatches the germline segment, possibly from a read error. CDR3 DNA: TGTGTCAGCAGTGGGGGCAGCTATGGCTACACCTTC. Translation: CVSSGGSYGYTF. The chain joins TRBV2 to TRBJ1-2; D is perhaps TRBD1 (6 bases). The CDR3 loop spans 12 amino acids. CDR1 and CDR2 from the germline V gene are SNHLY and FYNNEI.